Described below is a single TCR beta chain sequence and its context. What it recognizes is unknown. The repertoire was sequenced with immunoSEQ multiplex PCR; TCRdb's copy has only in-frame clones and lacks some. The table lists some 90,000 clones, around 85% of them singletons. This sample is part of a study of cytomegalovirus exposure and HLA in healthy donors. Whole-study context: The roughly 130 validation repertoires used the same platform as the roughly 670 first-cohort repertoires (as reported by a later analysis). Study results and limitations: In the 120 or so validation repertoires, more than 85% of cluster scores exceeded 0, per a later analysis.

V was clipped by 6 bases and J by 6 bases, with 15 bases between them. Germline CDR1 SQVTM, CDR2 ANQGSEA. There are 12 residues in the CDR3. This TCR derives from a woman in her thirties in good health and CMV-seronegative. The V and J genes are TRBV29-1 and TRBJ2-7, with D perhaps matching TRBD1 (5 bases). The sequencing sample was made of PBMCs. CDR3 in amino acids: CSVLTQGLEQYF. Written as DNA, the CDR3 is TGCAGCGTATTAACCCAGGGCCTCGAGCAGTACTTC.